What follows describes a single T cell receptor beta chain. This entry is derived from a study of blood T cell repertoires in COVID-19. Study at large: Samples came from the United States, Italy and Spain, spanning acute and convalescent COVID-19. T cells, B-cell-depleted T cells, or PBMCs provided the cDNA or gDNA that served as material.

In the original processing: Nucleated cell number was recorded as an estimate derived from reference gene primer amplification. Libraries were prepared by immunoSEQ multiplex PCR; TCRdb keeps only in-frame clonotypes and omits some of them. From that table come the V and J calls and clone size; the DNA was used to work out D and trimming. Here the sample spans tens of thousands of clones, roughly 89% being singletons. Germline CDR1 SNHLY, CDR2 FYNNEI. CDR3 length equals 14 residues. V lost 5 bases to trimming and J lost 8 bases; unmatched junction nucleotides: 5. The chain has TRBV2 and TRBJ1-4, with TRBD1 matching over 10 bases. The specimen was peripheral blood. This TCR was recovered from a human donor with active COVID-19. The donor label of this sample is uncertain. The CDR3 protein is CASSSGTGVEKLFF. The DNA for the CDR3 is TGTGCCAGCAGTTCCGGGACAGGGGTAGAAAAACTGTTTTTT.